This T cell receptor (beta chain) is drawn from a study of T cell responses to AZD1222 COVID-19 vaccine. Worth noting for this clone: Its target is unknown.

This table comes from immunoSEQ multiplex PCR, and its TCRdb copy is limited to in-frame clones, with some not included. This listing includes about 140,000 clones. Study-wide results and limits: The number of AZD1222 recipients seropositive at baseline was only six. Repertoires were obtained solely post-peak T cell response. Most donors were white British, females outnumbered males, and clonal diversity was possibly underestimated. A reported finding is that nearly half of spike-specific TCRs target unmutated variant regions.

V lost 5 bases, J lost 6 bases, and 10 bases stayed unmatched. The CDR3 spans 14 residues. Germline V CDR1 and CDR2: LNHDA, SQIVND (reference sequence). The sequenced sample consisted of peripheral blood. The receptor's source is an adult in good health. The chain uses TRBV19 and TRBJ2-7; TRBD1 matches 7 bases. CDR3 nucleotide sequence: TGTGCCAGTAGTCCGAGGACAGGAGACGGCGAGCAGTACTTC. It yields the protein CASSPRTGDGEQYF.